This T cell receptor beta chain is from a study of blood T cell repertoires in COVID-19. Study-level information: Samples came from the United States, Italy and Spain, spanning acute and convalescent COVID-19. T cells, B-cell-depleted T cells, or PBMCs provided the cDNA or gDNA that served as material.

Authors' processing steps: Nucleated cell counts were estimated from reference gene primer amplification. Method: immunoSEQ multiplex PCR; TCRdb's copy keeps in-frame clones and lacks some. For V, J and clone size, that table is used; D and trimming come from the DNA. Altogether about 190,000 clones are present, around 84% being singletons, with the ten largest covering around 3.5%. CDR1 is SQVTM and CDR2 is ANQGSEA in the germline V gene. The CDR3 is made up of 12 amino acids. This TCR derives from a woman in her twenties or thirties who had recovered from COVID-19. The sequenced sample consisted of PBMCs or T cells enriched from blood (not recorded which). V is TRBV29-1 and J is TRBJ2-3, with a tentative D call TRBD2 (5 bases). This chain's CDR3 is CIPQVAIDTQYF. DNA for the CDR3: TGCATCCCCCAGGTAGCGATTGATACGCAGTATTTT.